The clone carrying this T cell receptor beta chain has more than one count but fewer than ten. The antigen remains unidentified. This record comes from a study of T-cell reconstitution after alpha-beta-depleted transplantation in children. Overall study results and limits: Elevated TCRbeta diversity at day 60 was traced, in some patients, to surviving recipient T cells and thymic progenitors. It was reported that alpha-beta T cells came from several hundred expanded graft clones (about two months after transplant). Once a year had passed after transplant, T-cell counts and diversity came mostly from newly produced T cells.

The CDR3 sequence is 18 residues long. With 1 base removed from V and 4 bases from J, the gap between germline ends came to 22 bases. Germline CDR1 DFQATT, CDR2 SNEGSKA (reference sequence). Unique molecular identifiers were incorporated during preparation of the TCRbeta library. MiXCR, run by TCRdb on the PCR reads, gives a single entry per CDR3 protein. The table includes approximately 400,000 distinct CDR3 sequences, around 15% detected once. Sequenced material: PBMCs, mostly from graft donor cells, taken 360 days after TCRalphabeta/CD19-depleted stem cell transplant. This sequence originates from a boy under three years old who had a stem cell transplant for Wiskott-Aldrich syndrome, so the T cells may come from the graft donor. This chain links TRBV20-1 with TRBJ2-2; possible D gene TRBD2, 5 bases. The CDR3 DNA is TGCAGTGCTAGAGTCTCCTCAGGACTGCCCGGAACCACCGGGGAGCTGTTTTTT. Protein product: CSARVSSGLPGTTGELFF.